Described below is a single T cell receptor (beta chain) sequence and its context. This clonotype was counted many times. This receptor's antigen is unknown. No qualities accompany the bases; no much larger clone lies one base away. These data are taken from a study of T-cell reconstitution after alpha-beta-depleted transplantation in children (dated by TCRdb to about 2016). Study-level background: Using TCR repertoire profiling, the study followed T-cell immune reconstitution in a quantitative way in children after TCRalphabeta/CD19-depleted allogeneic hematopoietic cell transplantation. Paper-wide results and their limitations: In some patients, the high TCRbeta diversity seen at day 60 was put down to recipient T cells and intrathymic progenitors that had survived conditioning. Apparently early alphabetaT-cell count recovery about two months after transplant reportedly relied on only several hundred rapidly expanded clones derived from non-depleted graft cells. The frequencies of hyperexpanded clones fell over the following months, and after one year, T-cell counts and TCRbeta diversity were mostly attributed to newly produced T cells.

Trimming at the junction amounts to 6 bases on V and 7 bases on J, and the germline ends lie 19 bases apart. Based on the germline V gene, the CDR1 and CDR2 sequences are SGHVS and FNYEAQ. Including the terminal cysteine and phenylalanine, the CDR3 comprises 14 residues. Only the CDR3 part of the read is kept: 42 bases, read in frame from the first base. The treatment or condition label of this sample denotes: allogeneic hematopoietic cell transplantation with graft depleted of TCRalphabeta T cells and CD19 B cells. The children who served as transplant recipients had been given grafts of TCRalphabeta/CD19-depleted allogeneic hematopoietic cells. The library was made by PCR. The sample was run on an Illumina HiSeq 2500. TCR library preparation used molecular barcoding, with unique molecular identifiers applied to normalize quantification of the TCRbeta repertoire. TCRdb redid the processing of the public reads, applying fastp at Q25 and MiXCR, and retained in-frame beta chains. Rows matching on CDR3 protein sequence are summarized as one entry with the most common DNA and genes. The sample table shows 200,000 to 250,000 distinct CDR3 sequences, and 8.2% are seen once. The ten largest clonotypes hold about 6.4% of the sample.

The chain is made from TRBV7-6 and TRBJ2-7; the D gene is perhaps TRBD2, on 5 matching bases. Sequenced material: PBMCs, mostly from graft donor cells, taken 180 days after TCRalphabeta/CD19-depleted stem cell transplant. The sequence came from a male patient under 18 who had a stem cell transplant for acute lymphoblastic leukemia, so the T cells may come from the graft donor. This receptor has the CDR3 CASSRADYLEEQYF. The sequence in DNA is TGTGCCAGCAGTCGGGCCGACTATCTGGAGGAGCAGTACTTC.